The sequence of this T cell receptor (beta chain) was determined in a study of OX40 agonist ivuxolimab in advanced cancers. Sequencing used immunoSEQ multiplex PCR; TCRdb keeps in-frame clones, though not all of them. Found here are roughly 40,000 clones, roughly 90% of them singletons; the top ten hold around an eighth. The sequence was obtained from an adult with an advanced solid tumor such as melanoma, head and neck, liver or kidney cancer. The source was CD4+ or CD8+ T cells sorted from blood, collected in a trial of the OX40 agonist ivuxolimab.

CDR3 DNA: TGTGCCAGCAGTCCAGGGGTGCGGAGCACAGATACGCAGTATTTT. Encoded protein: CASSPGVRSTDTQYF. The chain couples TRBV28 to TRBJ2-3, with TRBD1 as a possible D gene (6 bases). The CDR3 is 15 residues long. Between the trimmed V and J ends, which lost 5 bases and 0 bases, there was a span of 12 bases. Looked up from germline, CDR1 is MDHEN and CDR2 is SYDVKM. Together with reference TRBV28 and TRBJ2-3, the CDR3 gives the full variable domain: DVKVTQSSRYLVKRTGEKVFLECVQDMDHENMFWYRQDPGLGLRLIYFSYDVKMKEKGDIPEGYSVSREKKERFSLILESASTNQTSMYLCASSPGVRSTDTQYFGPGTRLTVL.